The rows below give T cell receptor beta chains drawn from one sample of a study of identical twins. One entry per CDR3 protein, called by TCRdb with MiXCR from the 5' RACE reads. Of approximately 670,000 distinct CDR3 sequences listed, approximately 6% are singletons. The specimen was naive T cells sorted from blood. The source is a man between 18 and 35 years old in good health. Both conserved end residues are part of each CDR3. D genes are given only for firm matches. Not every row has a clone size; where given, it reads once, few, many or a size class.

-	TRBV5-1	TRBJ1-1	few	CASSLGPAWGTEAFF	TGCGCCAGCAGCTTAGGCCCGGCGTGGGGAACTGAAGCTTTCTTT
-	TRBV5-1	TRBJ2-2	many	CASSLYNTGELFF	TGCGCCAGCAGCTTGTATAACACCGGGGAGCTGTTTTTT
-	TRBV29-1	TRBJ2-7	few	CSVKGILVYEQYF	TGCAGCGTTAAGGGGATTCTTGTCTACGAGCAGTACTTC
-	TRBV3-1	TRBJ2-5	-	CASSQLARTLQETQYF	TGTGCCAGCAGCCAGCTAGCTAGGACCCTACAAGAGACCCAGTACTTC
TRBD2	TRBV6-2/TRBV6-3	TRBJ2-1	few	CASSYYGGRDNEQFF	TGTGCCAGCAGTTACTACGGCGGGAGGGACAATGAGCAGTTCTTC
TRBD2	TRBV20-1	TRBJ2-1	-	CSARGLSSGRYAPEQFF	TGCAGTGCTAGAGGGTTGTCTAGCGGGAGATACGCGCCAGAGCAGTTCTTC
TRBD2	TRBV4-2	TRBJ2-3	many	CASSIYGLADFTDTQYF	TGTGCCAGCAGCATTTATGGACTAGCGGACTTCACAGATACGCAGTATTTT
TRBD2	TRBV11-2	TRBJ2-1	many	CASSLGAGGPMYEQFF	TGTGCCAGCAGCTTAGGGGCGGGAGGGCCTATGTATGAGCAGTTCTTC
-	TRBV10-3	TRBJ2-1	many	CASQDLNNEQFF	TGTGCCTCCCAGGATCTGAACAATGAGCAGTTCTTC
-	TRBV28	TRBJ2-1	many	CASIRGGDSYNEQFF	TGTGCCAGCATCAGAGGGGGGGACTCCTACAATGAGCAGTTCTTC
-	TRBV28	TRBJ1-1	many	CASSKGETRTEAFF	TGTGCCAGCAGTAAAGGGGAGACCCGCACTGAAGCTTTCTTT
-	TRBV5-6	TRBJ2-3	few	CASTRGARDTQYF	TGTGCCAGCACCCGAGGGGCGCGGGATACGCAGTATTTT
TRBD1	TRBV28	TRBJ2-4	many	CASRNGQGYIQYF	TGTGCCAGCAGAAACGGACAGGGCTACATTCAGTACTTC
TRBD1	TRBV5-4	TRBJ2-2	few	CASSLATGGTGELFF	TGTGCCAGCAGCTTGGCAACAGGGGGTACCGGGGAGCTGTTTTTT
TRBD2	TRBV29-1	TRBJ2-3	many	CSVRTTSESTDTQYF	TGCAGCGTTCGAACGACTAGCGAGTCCACAGATACGCAGTATTTT
-	TRBV10-3	TRBJ1-1	many	CAISELGGRAFF	TGTGCCATCAGTGAGTTGGGGGGACGAGCTTTCTTT
-	TRBV20-1	TRBJ2-1	many	CSASRGRGFYNEQFF	TGCAGTGCTAGCCGGGGGCGAGGGTTCTACAATGAGCAGTTCTTC
TRBD1	TRBV11-2	TRBJ2-1	many	CASSLWGQGGYNEQFF	TGTGCCAGCAGCTTATGGGGACAGGGAGGATACAATGAGCAGTTCTTC
TRBD2	TRBV7-2	TRBJ2-5	-	CASSLPTSLVETQYF	TGTGCCAGCAGCCTCCCGACTAGCTTGGTCGAGACCCAGTACTTC
-	TRBV15	TRBJ1-3	few	CATSPDNFFSGNTIYF	TGTGCCACCAGCCCCGACAACTTCTTCTCTGGAAACACCATATATTTT
-	TRBV29-1	TRBJ2-5	many	CSVDLTGVGETQYF	TGCAGCGTTGATCTTACGGGAGTGGGGGAGACCCAGTACTTC
-	TRBV10-3	TRBJ1-5	few	CAISEGTDSNQPQHF	TGTGCCATCAGTGAAGGTACAGATAGCAATCAGCCCCAGCATTTT